Below, one T cell receptor beta chain is given with its context. It has no known antigen specificity. The sample holds no much larger clone one base away, and base qualities are not on file. Unmatched junction bases come to 7, with V trimmed by 1 base and J by 0 bases. The CDR1 and CDR2 encoded by the germline V gene are SGHNT and YENEEA. The CDR3, cysteine through phenylalanine, is 19 amino acids long. Kept here is only the CDR3 DNA, which spans 57 bases and is read in frame from base 1. This record belongs to a study of blood T cell repertoires in COVID-19 (dated by TCRdb to 2018 to 2021). Some background on the complete study: Samples covering the acute and convalescent phases of COVID-19 were provided by collaborators in the United States, Italy and Spain. Where available, HLA class I and class II types were obtained from metadata supplied by the sample provider rather than from assay-based typing. A de-identified subject ID, COVID-19 status, age in years and sex were almost always included in the sample metadata. The prospective study material was composed of cDNA or gDNA derived from T cells, B-cell-depleted T cells, or PBMCs. A freely available public database, intended as a resource for researchers studying the immune response to SARS-CoV-2, is where the repertoires were released. Subjects who had been exposed to COVID-19, were actively infected with it, or had recovered from it provided the deeply sampled blood TCRbeta repertoires that made up the dataset. The samples were drawn from two sources: the first 160 participants of the ongoing ImmuneRACE study, and 1,254 subjects contributed by 6 global collaborators.

TCRbeta CDR3 regions were amplified from genomic DNA by means of the immunoSEQ Assay, a bias-controlled multiplex PCR. In the source study's methods: Within the assay, amplification of reference gene primers was used to estimate how many nucleated cells each sample contained. To quantify the absolute abundance of each unique TCRbeta CDR3 rearrangement, sequence reads were collapsed and filtered. For each sample, productive Simpson clonality was calculated by taking the square root of Simpson's diversity index across productive rearrangements. The table was pulled from immuneACCESS by TCRdb, which kept in-frame rearrangements only. Such tables lose some clones; where checked, under half of the loss comes from unresolved V genes, and the rest has no known cause. Clone size and V and J calls were adopted from that table, with D and trimming inferred from the DNA. The sample yields under 65,000 clones; approximately 82% were counted once. The ten largest clones add up to about 5.8% of the sample.

In the prospective study, participants were about 18 to 95 years old, resided in 25 or so geographic areas of the United States, and were enrolled through a virtual design. Cohort assignment in the prospective study relied on participant-reported clinical history from a screening survey and a study questionnaire. Each participant in the prospective study had whole blood, serum and a nasopharyngeal or oropharyngeal swab collected by mobile phlebotomists. Prospective study participants could optionally give additional blood draws and questionnaires over a roughly two-month period. Prospective study blood samples were shipped either frozen or at room temperature before DNA extraction. What the study reported, not specific to this receptor: How much clinical and demographic metadata was included differed by source and by participant, and the metadata was provided uncurated.

The clonotype was recovered from a woman in her forties or fifties with acute COVID-19. The sequenced sample was PBMCs or T cells enriched from blood (not recorded which). This chain joins TRBV11-3 to TRBJ2-5, with 14 bases aligning to TRBD2. The CDR3 region has the sequence CASSLAGTSGGPDQETQYF. In nucleotide form, the sequence is TGTGCCAGCAGCTTAGCCGGGACTAGCGGGGGACCGGACCAAGAGACCCAGTACTTC.